This paragraph reports one T cell receptor beta chain. Its antigen remains unidentified. This CDR3 has 16 residues. Trimming at V came to 3 bases and at J to 1 base, leaving 7 bases not matched to a gene. Germline V CDR1 and CDR2: LGHDT, YNNKEL (reference sequence). This sample stems from a study of T cell responses to AZD1222 COVID-19 vaccine. Study-wide results and limits: None of the repertoires were sampled until the peak T cell response had passed.

The method was immunoSEQ multiplex PCR; TCRdb's version includes in-frame clones alone and lacks a portion of them. Here the sample spans some 180,000 clones, just under 95% being singletons. The chain combines TRBV3-1 (or the pseudogene TRBV3-2) with TRBJ1-2; TRBD1 matches at 8 bases. The starting material was peripheral blood, obtained 28 days after the second dose of the MenACWY control vaccine. The clonotype originates from an adult who received the MenACWY meningococcal vaccine as a control. The CDR3 DNA follows: TGTGCCAGCAGCCAGACAGGGGCCTATGATAACTATGGCTACACCTTC. It encodes CASSQTGAYDNYGYTF.